This T cell receptor beta chain was found in a study of blood T cell repertoires in COVID-19 (dated by TCRdb to about 2020). In the study overall: Collaborator samples came from the United States, Italy and Spain and covered acute and convalescent phases of COVID-19. A de-identified subject ID, COVID-19 status, age in years and sex were almost always included in the sample metadata. The repertoires were released in a freely available public database intended as a resource for research on the immune response to SARS-CoV-2. Where HLA class I and class II types were available, the types were taken from metadata supplied by the sample provider, not from assay-based typing. The material from the prospective study consisted of cDNA or gDNA derived from T cells, B-cell-depleted T cells, or PBMCs. Subjects who had been exposed to COVID-19, were actively infected with it, or had recovered from it provided the deeply sampled blood TCRbeta repertoires that made up the dataset. Samples were obtained from the ongoing ImmuneRACE study (first 160 participants) and from over 1,000 subjects provided by 6 global collaborators. Findings and caveats that apply to the study as a whole: The amount of clinical and demographic metadata varied by source and participant and was provided uncurated.

V was cut back by 1 base and J by 5 bases, leaving a gap of 12 bases between them. Spanning cysteine to phenylalanine, the CDR3 consists of 14 amino acids. Only the CDR3 DNA is retained, 42 bases long and in frame from the first base. Sequences LGHDT (CDR1) and YNNKEL (CDR2) are obtained from the germline V gene (reference sequence). TCRbeta CDR3 regions were amplified from genomic DNA by means of the immunoSEQ Assay, a bias-controlled multiplex PCR. Under the source paper's analysis protocol: The number of nucleated cells in each sample was estimated from the amplification of reference gene primers within the assay. To quantify the absolute abundance of each unique TCRbeta CDR3 rearrangement, sequence reads were collapsed and filtered. For each sample, productive Simpson clonality was calculated as the square root of Simpson's diversity index over productive rearrangements. Sourced from immuneACCESS, this table was stored by TCRdb with only in-frame sequences that have V and J called. A share of the clones is absent; for the studies checked, an unresolved V gene accounts for under half, and the remainder has no known explanation. That table gives V, J and clone size, and the DNA gave D and trimming. This sample gives about 250,000 clones in total; around 90% of them show up just once. The ten largest clones take up 0.99% of the sample.

A second Seattle source provided samples from volunteer blood donors who had recovered from COVID-19. Each collaborating institution followed its own protocols to collect whole blood in K2EDTA tubes. For TCRbeta analysis, collaborators shipped samples in one of three forms: frozen whole blood, isolated PBMCs, or DNA extracted from either of those sample types. In regard to this clone: Its binding antigen is unknown. No qualities accompany the bases; no much larger clone lies one base away.

The chain was built from TRBV3-1 (or the pseudogene TRBV3-2) and TRBJ2-7; the D region possibly corresponds to TRBD2 (5 bases align). This receptor was obtained from a woman aged 40 to 50 who had recovered from COVID-19. Sequenced: peripheral blood. The CDR3 in this case is CASSQGLEVDEQYF. The bases are TGTGCCAGCAGCCAAGGTTTGGAGGTGGACGAGCAGTACTTC.